This entry concerns a single TCR beta chain. Sample-barcoded 5' priming and a J-beta primer mix drove a second PCR of about 7 to 12 cycles. TCRdb re-analysed the 5' RACE reads in MiXCR, keeping a single row per CDR3 protein. The sample records fewer than 1,000,000 distinct CDR3 sequences, around 43% being singletons. The sample comes from a study of blood T cells in healthy people across ages. The CDR3 is 16 residues long. The chain is built from TRBV21-1 and TRBJ2-7; no check of the table's D call, TRBD2, against the DNA was made. TRBV21-1 counts as a pseudogene. The sequence was obtained from a man aged 55 to 70 in good health. Sequencing was performed on blood. CDR3 in amino acids: CASSERTSGGFYEQYF. CDR3 DNA sequence: TGTGCCAGCAGCGAGAGGACTAGCGGGGGGTTTTACGAGCAGTACTTC.